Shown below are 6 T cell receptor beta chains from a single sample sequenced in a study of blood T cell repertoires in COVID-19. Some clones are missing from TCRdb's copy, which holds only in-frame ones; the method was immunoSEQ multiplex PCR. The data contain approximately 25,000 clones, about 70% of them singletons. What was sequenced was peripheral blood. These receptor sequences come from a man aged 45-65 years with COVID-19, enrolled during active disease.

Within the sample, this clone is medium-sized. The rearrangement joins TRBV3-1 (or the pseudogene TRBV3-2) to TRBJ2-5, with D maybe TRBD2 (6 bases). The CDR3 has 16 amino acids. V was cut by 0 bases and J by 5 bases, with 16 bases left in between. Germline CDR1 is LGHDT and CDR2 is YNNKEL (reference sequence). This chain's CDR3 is CASSQELPGSRETQYF. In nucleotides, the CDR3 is TGTGCCAGCAGCCAAGAGCTGCCCGGGAGTAGGGAGACCCAGTACTTC.

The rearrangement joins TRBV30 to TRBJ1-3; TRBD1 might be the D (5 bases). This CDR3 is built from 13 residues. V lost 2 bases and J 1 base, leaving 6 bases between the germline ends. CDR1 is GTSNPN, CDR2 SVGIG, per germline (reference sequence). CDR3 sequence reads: CAWSRGSGNTIYF. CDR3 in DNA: TGTGCCTGGAGTAGGGGATCTGGAAACACCATATATTTT.

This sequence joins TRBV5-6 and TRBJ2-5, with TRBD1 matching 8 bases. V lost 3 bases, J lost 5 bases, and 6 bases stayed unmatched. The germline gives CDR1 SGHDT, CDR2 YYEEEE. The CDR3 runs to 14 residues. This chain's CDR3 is CASSSTGGRETQYF. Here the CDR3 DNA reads TGTGCCAGCAGCTCCACAGGGGGTCGGGAGACCCAGTACTTC.

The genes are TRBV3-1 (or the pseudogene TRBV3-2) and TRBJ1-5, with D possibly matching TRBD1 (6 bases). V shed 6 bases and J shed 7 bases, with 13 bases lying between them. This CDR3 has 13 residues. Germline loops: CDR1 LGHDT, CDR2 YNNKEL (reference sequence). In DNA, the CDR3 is TGTGCCAGCAGTGTAACAGGGTTACAGCCCCAGCATTTT. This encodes CASSVTGLQPQHF.

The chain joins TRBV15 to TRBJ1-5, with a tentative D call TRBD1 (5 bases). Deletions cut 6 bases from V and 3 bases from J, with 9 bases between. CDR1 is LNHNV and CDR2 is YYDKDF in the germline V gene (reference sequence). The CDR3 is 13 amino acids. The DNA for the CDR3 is TGTGCCACCAGTAGGGGTACCAATCAGCCCCAGCATTTT. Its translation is CATSRGTNQPQHF. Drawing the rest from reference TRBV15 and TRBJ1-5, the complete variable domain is DAMVIQNPRYQVTQFGKPVTLSCSQTLNHNVMYWYQQKSSQAPKLLFHYYDKDFNNEADTPDNFQSRRPNTSFCFLDIRSPGLGDTAMYLCATSRGTNQPQHFGDGTRLSIL.

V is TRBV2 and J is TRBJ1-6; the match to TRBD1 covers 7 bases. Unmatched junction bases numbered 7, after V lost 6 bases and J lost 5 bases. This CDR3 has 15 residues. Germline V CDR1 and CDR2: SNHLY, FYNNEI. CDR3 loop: CASSIQGNHNSPLHF. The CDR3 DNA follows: TGTGCCAGCAGCATACAGGGGAACCATAATTCACCCCTCCACTTT.